The clone carrying this T cell receptor beta chain has only a few counts. These data belong to a study of early T cells in non-severe SARS-CoV-2 infection. Study-level information: Sequenced material consisted of bulk RNA (from unsorted whole blood), and chains were unpaired.

CDR3 length: 14 residues. The ends were cut back, 3 bases at V and 0 bases at J, with 10 bases in the middle. The germline V gene encodes CDR1 SGDLS and CDR2 YYNGEE. In the library, individual cDNA molecules carried attached unique molecular identifiers. MiXCR was run by TCRdb on the 5' RACE reads, yielding one entry per CDR3 protein. The sample records about 29,000 distinct CDR3 sequences, 4.5% to 5% being singletons. The rearrangement joins TRBV9 to TRBJ2-7; no clear D gene. The receptor comes from an adult who was a healthcare worker with PCR-confirmed SARS-CoV-2 infection or an uninfected control (not recorded which). The sample was whole blood. The CDR3 sequence: CASSEGGSSYEQYF. In DNA, the CDR3 is TGTGCCAGCAGCGAAGGTGGAAGCTCCTACGAGCAGTACTTC.